Sequencing of this T cell receptor beta chain was carried out in a study of blood T cell repertoires in COVID-19. The overall study: Collection of acute and convalescent COVID-19 samples took place in the United States, Italy and Spain. Sources were T cells, B-cell-depleted T cells, or PBMCs; the material itself was cDNA or gDNA.

V gave up 7 bases and J gave up 7 bases; unmatched junction bases: 9. Germline assignment: CDR1 LGHDT and CDR2 YNNKEL (reference sequence). The CDR3 sequence is 13 residues long. As handled by the study authors: For nucleated cells, counts were estimated from reference gene primer amplification. Sequencing used immunoSEQ multiplex PCR; TCRdb keeps in-frame clones, though not all of them. The DNA was the basis for D and trimming; V, J and clone size are from that table. Seen here are under 300,000 clones, 70% to 90% observed once, and the top ten hold approximately 10%. The material sequenced was peripheral blood. This TCR came from a woman in her 70s with acute or convalescent COVID-19. The chain employs TRBV3-1 (or the pseudogene TRBV3-2) and TRBJ1-2, with 7 bases that match TRBD1. The DNA for the CDR3 is TGTGCCAGCACCAAGGGGGCGAGAAGTGGCTACACCTTC. Its translation: CASTKGARSGYTF.